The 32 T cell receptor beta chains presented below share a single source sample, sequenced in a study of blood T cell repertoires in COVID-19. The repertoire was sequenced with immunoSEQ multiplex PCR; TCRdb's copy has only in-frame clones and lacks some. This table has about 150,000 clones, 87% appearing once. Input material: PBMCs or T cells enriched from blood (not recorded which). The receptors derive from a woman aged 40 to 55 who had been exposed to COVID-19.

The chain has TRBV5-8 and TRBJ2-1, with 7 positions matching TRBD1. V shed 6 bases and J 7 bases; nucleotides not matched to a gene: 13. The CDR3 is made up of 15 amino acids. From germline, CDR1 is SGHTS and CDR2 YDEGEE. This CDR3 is CASTFRQGLRNEQFF. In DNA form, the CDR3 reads TGTGCCAGCACCTTTCGACAGGGCCTGAGGAATGAGCAGTTCTTC.

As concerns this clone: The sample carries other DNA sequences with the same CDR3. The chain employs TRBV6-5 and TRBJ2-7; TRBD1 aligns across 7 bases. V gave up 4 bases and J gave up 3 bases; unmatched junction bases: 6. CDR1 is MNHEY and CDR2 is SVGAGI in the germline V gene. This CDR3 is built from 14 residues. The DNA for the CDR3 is TGTGCCAGCAGTTCTACAGGGGCCGACTACGAGCAGTACTTC. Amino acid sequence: CASSSTGADYEQYF.

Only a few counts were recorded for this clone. CDR3 in DNA: TGTGCCAGCAGACTTCAAGAGACCCAGTACTTC. It codes for CASRLQETQYF. The chain links TRBV6-5 to TRBJ2-5; D remains unclear. The CDR3 extends over 11 amino acids. Germline loops: CDR1 MNHEY, CDR2 SVGAGI. Trimming pared 6 bases from V and 2 bases from J, leaving 4 bases between.

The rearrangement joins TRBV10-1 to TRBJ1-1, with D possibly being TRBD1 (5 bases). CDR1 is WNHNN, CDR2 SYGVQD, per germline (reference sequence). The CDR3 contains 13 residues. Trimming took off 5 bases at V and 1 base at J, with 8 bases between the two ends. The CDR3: CASSRTWNTEAFF. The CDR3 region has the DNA TGCGCCAGCAGTCGGACATGGAACACTGAAGCTTTCTTT.

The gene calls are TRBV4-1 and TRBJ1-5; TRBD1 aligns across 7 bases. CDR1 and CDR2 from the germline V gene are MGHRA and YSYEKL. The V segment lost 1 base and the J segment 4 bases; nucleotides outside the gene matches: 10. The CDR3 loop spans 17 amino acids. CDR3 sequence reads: CASSQVPPGQINQPQHF. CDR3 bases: TGCGCCAGCAGCCAAGTGCCACCGGGACAGATAAATCAGCCCCAGCATTTT.

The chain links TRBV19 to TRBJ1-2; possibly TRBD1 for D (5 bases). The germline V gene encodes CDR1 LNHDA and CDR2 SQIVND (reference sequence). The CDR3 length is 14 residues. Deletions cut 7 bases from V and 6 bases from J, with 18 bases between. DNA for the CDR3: TGTGCCAGTAACACCGGACAACTACCCCATGGCTACACCTTC. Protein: CASNTGQLPHGYTF.

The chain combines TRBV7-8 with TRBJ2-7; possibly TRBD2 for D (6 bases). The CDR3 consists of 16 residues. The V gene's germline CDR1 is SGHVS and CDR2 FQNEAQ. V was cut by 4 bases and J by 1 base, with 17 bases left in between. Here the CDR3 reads CASSSQTAGKSYEQYF. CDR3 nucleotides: TGTGCCAGCAGCTCCCAGACGGCGGGAAAATCCTACGAGCAGTACTTC.

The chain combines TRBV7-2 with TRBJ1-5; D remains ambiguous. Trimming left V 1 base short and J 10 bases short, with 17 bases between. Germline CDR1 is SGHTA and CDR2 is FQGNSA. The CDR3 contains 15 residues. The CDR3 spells CASSLGVGGLRPQHF. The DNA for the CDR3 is TGTGCCAGCAGCTTAGGGGTGGGCGGGTTGAGACCCCAGCATTTT.

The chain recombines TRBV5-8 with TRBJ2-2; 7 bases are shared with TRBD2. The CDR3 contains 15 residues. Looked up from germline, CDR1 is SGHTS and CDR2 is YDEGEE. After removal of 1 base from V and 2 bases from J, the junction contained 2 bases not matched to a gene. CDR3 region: CASSLRDYNTGELFF. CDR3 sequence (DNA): TGTGCCAGCAGCTTGAGGGACTATAACACCGGGGAGCTGTTTTTT.

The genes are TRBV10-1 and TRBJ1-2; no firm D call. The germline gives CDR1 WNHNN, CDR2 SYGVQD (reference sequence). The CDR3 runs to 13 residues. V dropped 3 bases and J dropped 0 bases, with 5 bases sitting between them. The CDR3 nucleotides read TGCGCCAGCAGTGAAGCAACTAACTATGGCTACACCTTC. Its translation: CASSEATNYGYTF.

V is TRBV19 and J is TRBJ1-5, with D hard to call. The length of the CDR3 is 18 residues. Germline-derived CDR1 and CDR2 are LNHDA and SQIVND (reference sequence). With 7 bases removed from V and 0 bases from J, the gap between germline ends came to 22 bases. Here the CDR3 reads CASTPWATTRNSNQPQHF. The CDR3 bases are TGTGCCAGTACCCCCTGGGCGACGACAAGGAATAGCAATCAGCCCCAGCATTTT.

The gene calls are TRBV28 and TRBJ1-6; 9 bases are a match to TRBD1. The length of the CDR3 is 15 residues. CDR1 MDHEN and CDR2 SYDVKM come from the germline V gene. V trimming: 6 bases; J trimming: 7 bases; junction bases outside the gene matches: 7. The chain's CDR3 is CASRFRDRVNSPLHF. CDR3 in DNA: TGTGCCAGCAGGTTCCGGGACAGGGTAAATTCACCCCTCCACTTT.

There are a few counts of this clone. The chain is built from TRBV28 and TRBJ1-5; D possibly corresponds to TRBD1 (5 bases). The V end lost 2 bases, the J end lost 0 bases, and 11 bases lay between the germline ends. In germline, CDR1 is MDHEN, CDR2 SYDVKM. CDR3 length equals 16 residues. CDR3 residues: CASSLVRAYSNQPQHF. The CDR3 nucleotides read TGTGCCAGCAGTTTAGTCAGGGCTTATAGCAATCAGCCCCAGCATTTT.

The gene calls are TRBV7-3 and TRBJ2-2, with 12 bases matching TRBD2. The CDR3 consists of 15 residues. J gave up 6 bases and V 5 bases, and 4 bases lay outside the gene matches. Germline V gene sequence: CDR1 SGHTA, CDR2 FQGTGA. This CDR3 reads CASSPRLAGAGELFF. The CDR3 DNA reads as TGTGCCAGCAGCCCGAGACTAGCGGGGGCCGGGGAGCTGTTTTTT.

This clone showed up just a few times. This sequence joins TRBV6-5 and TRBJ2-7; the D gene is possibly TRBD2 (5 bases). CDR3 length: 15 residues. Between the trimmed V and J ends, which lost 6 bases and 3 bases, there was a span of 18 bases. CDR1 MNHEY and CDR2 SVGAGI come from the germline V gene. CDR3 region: CASSSNVQRNYEQYF. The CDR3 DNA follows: TGTGCCAGCAGCTCAAATGTACAGCGGAACTACGAGCAGTACTTC.

The CDR3 DNA reads TGTGCCAGCAGCTTCGCCGCCGGGTCAGGCACAGATACGCAGTATTTT. It specifies CASSFAAGSGTDTQYF. The chain has TRBV5-6 and TRBJ2-3; D remains unclear. CDR3 length: 16 residues. V lost 2 bases, J lost 1 base, and 14 bases lay in between. In germline, CDR1 is SGHDT, CDR2 YYEEEE. The whole variable domain, remainder taken from reference TRBV5-6 and TRBJ2-3, is DAGVTQSPTHLIKTRGQQVTLRCSPKSGHDTVSWYQQALGQGPQFIFQYYEEEERQRGNFPDRFSGHQFPNYSSELNVNALLLGDSALYLCASSFAAGSGTDTQYFGPGTRLTVL.

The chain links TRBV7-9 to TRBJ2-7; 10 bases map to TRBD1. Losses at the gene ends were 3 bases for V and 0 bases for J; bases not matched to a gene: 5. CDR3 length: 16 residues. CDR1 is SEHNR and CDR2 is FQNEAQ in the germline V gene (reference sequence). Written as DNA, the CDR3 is TGTGCCAGCAGCTTCCATCGGGACAGGGGCTCCTACGAGCAGTACTTC. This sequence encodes CASSFHRDRGSYEQYF.

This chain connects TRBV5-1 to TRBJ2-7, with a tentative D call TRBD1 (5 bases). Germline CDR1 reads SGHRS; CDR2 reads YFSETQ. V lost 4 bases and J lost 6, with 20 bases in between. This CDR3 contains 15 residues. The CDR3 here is CASSQGQYNAAEQYF. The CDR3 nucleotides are TGCGCCAGCAGCCAAGGACAATACAACGCCGCCGAGCAGTACTTC. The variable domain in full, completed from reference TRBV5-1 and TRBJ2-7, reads KAGVTQTPRYLIKTRGQQVTLSCSPISGHRSVSWYQQTPGQGLQFLFEYFSETQRNKGNFPGRFSGRQFSNSRSEMNVSTLELGDSALYLCASSQGQYNAAEQYFGPGTRLTVT.

The CDR3 region has the DNA TGCGCCAGCAGCCCTGATCTGACTAGCGGGAGAGGGGAGACCCAGTACTTC. Protein product: CASSPDLTSGRGETQYF. The chain recombines TRBV4-3 with TRBJ2-5; TRBD2 matches at 12 bases. Germline CDR1 reads LGHNA; CDR2 reads YSLEER. Trimming at V came to 4 bases and at J to 5 bases, leaving 11 bases not matched to a gene. The CDR3 is 17 amino acids.

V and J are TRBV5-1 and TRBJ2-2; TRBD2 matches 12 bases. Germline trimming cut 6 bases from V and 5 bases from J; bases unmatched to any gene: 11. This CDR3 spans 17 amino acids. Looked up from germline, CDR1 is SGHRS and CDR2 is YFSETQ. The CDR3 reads CASTDLAGGHPTGELFF. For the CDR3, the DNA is TGCGCCAGCACTGACCTAGCGGGGGGGCATCCGACCGGGGAGCTGTTTTTT.

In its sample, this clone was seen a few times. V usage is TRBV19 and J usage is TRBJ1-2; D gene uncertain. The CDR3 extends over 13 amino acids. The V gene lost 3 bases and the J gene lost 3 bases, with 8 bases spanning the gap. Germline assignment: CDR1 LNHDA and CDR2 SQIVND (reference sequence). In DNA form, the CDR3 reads TGTGCCAGTAGTATCGACACTGACTATGGCTACACCTTC. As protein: CASSIDTDYGYTF.

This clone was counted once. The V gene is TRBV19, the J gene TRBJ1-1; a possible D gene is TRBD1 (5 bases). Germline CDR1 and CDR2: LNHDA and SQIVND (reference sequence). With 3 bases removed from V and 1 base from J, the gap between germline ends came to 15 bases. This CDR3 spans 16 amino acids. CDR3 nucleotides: TGTGCCAGTAGTATTACCTTTCTGGGGCAGAACACTGAAGCTTTCTTT. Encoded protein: CASSITFLGQNTEAFF.

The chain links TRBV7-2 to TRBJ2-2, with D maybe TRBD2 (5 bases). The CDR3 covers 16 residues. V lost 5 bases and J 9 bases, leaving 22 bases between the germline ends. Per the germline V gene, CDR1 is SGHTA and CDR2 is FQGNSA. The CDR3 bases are TGTGCCAGCAGCCCGCCGGGTGGCGGGCCCGGGTGGGAGCTGTTTTTT. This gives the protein CASSPPGGGPGWELFF.

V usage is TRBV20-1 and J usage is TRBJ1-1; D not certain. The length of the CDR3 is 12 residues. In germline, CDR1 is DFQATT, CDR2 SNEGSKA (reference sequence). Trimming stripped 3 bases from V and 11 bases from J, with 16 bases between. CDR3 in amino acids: CSASWEERAAFF. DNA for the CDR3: TGCAGTGCTAGTTGGGAGGAGAGGGCCGCTTTCTTT.

CDR3 amino acids: CASSEGGSETQYF. The CDR3 DNA reads TGCGCCAGCAGTGAAGGGGGCTCGGAGACCCAGTACTTC. The V and J genes are TRBV10-1 and TRBJ2-5; 7 bases line up with TRBD1. Germline loops: CDR1 WNHNN, CDR2 SYGVQD (reference sequence). The CDR3 totals 13 residues. V was pared by 3 bases and J by 5 bases, with 3 bases of the junction left unmatched.

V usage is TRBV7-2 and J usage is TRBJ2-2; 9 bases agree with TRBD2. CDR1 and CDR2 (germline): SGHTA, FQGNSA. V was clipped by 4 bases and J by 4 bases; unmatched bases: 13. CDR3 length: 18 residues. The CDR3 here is CASSSTSGLRMGTGELFF. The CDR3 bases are TGTGCCAGCAGCTCGACTAGCGGCTTGAGGATGGGCACCGGGGAGCTGTTTTTT.

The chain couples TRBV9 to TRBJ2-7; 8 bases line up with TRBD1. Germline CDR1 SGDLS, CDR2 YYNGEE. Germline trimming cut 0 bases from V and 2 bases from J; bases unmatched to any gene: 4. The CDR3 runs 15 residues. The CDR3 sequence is CASSVEGRGPYEQYF. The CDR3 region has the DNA TGTGCCAGCAGCGTAGAGGGCAGGGGGCCCTACGAGCAGTACTTC.

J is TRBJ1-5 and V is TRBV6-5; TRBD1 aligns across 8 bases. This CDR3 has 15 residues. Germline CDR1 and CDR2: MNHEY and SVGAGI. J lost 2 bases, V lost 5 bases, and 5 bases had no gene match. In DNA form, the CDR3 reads TGTGCCAGCAGTCGCGGACAGGGCGGCAATCAGCCCCAGCATTTT. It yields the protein CASSRGQGGNQPQHF.

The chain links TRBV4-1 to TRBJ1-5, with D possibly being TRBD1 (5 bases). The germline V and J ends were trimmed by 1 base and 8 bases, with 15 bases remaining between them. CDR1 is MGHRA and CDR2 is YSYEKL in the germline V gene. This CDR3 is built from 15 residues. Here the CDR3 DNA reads TGCGCCAGCAGCCAAGTAGGGGAGGGGTGGGAGCCCCAGCATTTT. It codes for CASSQVGEGWEPQHF.

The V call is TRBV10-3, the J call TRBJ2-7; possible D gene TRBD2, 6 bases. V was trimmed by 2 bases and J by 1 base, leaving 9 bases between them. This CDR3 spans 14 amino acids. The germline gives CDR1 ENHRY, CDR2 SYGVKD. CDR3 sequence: CAISETSSSYEQYF. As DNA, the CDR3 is TGTGCCATCAGTGAGACTAGCTCATCCTACGAGCAGTACTTC.

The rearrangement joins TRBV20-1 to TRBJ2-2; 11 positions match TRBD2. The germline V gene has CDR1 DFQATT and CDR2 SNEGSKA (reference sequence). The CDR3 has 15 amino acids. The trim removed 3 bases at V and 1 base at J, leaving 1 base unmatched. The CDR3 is CSASGTSGNTGELFF. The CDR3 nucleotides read TGCAGTGCTAGTGGGACTAGCGGGAACACCGGGGAGCTGTTTTTT.

CDR3 sequence reads: CASSLSQGDEAFF. CDR3 DNA sequence: TGTGCCAGCAGCCTTTCGCAGGGGGATGAAGCTTTCTTT. The J gene is TRBJ1-1, the V gene TRBV7-9; 7 bases align to TRBD1. Unmatched junction bases numbered 7, after V lost 5 bases and J lost 7 bases. The CDR3 has 13 residues. CDR1 SEHNR and CDR2 FQNEAQ come from the germline V gene (reference sequence).